This TCR beta chain was recorded in a study of T cells expressing NK-cell markers. The wider study: It was sorted CD3+CD56-NKG2C+, CD3+CD56+NKG2C- and CD3+CD56+NKG2C+ T cells that provided the TCR beta repertoires.

A 5'RACE template switching approach incorporating UMIs was used to make TCR beta cDNA. TCRdb re-called the 5' RACE reads; one entry per CDR3 protein, DNA not given. The listing records 120,000 to 150,000 distinct CDR3 sequences. CDR3 size: 13 residues. The germline gives CDR1 SNHLY, CDR2 FYNNEI. Specimen: blood T cells: a sorted CD56 or NKG2C T cell subset, CD4+ or CD8+ T cells, or bulk PBMC T cells (not recorded which). The sequence came from a man aged 18 to 29 in good health. The chain has TRBV2 and TRBJ1-2; the TCRdb D gene call, TRBD1, has no DNA to confirm it. CDR3 residues: CASSQGGGYGYTF.